What follows are 22 T cell receptor beta chains derived from one specimen sequenced in a study of CD8+CD57+ T cells in acquired aplastic anemia. The TCR beta profiling, which covered VDJ combination and CDR3 sequence, was carried out using genomic DNA as the template. TCRdb reanalysed the reads using MiXCR and keeps one entry per CDR3 protein. Found here are 150,000 to 200,000 distinct CDR3 sequences, around 60% of them singletons; the top ten hold 45% to 55%. Sequenced: sorted CD4+, CD8+, or CD8+CD57+ T cells (not recorded which) from PBMCs. These receptors were taken from a human donor in good health.

This chain joins TRBV6-4 and TRBJ2-1; tentative D call: TRBD2 (5 bases). In germline, CDR1 is MRHNA, CDR2 SNTAGT. CDR3 size: 16 residues. V shed 0 bases and J shed 1 base, with 10 bases lying between them. CDR3 sequence reads: CASSDSAGSSYNEQFF. In DNA, the CDR3 is TGTGCCAGCAGTGACTCCGCGGGTTCGTCCTACAATGAGCAGTTCTTC.

This chain links TRBV10-3 with TRBJ2-7; 8 positions agree with TRBD2. This CDR3 contains 14 residues. From germline, CDR1 is ENHRY and CDR2 SYGVKD. The V and J ends lost 8 bases and 1 base, in that order; junction bases with no gene match: 7. CDR3 sequence (DNA): TGTGCCATCGGGGGACTAGACGGGTCCTACGAGCAGTACTTC. It specifies CAIGGLDGSYEQYF.

The chain has TRBV7-6 and TRBJ2-2; D is ambiguous. With 1 base removed from V and 0 bases from J, the gap between germline ends came to 6 bases. Germline assignment: CDR1 SGHVS and CDR2 FNYEAQ. The CDR3 is 15 amino acids. The CDR3 DNA is TGTGCCAGCAGCTTAGTTTCCACGAACACCGGGGAGCTGTTTTTT. It translates to CASSLVSTNTGELFF.

The V call is TRBV20-1, the J call TRBJ2-5, with D perhaps matching TRBD2 (6 bases). Germline V lookup: CDR1 DFQATT, CDR2 SNEGSKA (reference sequence). V lost 5 bases and J 5 bases, leaving 21 bases between the germline ends. CDR3 length: 15 amino acids. The CDR3 loop is CSAGSGLISSETQYF. CDR3 DNA: TGCAGTGCTGGTAGCGGCCTCATCTCTTCGGAGACCCAGTACTTC.

The chain couples TRBV20-1 to TRBJ1-5, with 11 bases identical to TRBD1. Germline loops: CDR1 DFQATT, CDR2 SNEGSKA (reference sequence). The CDR3 length is 13 residues. J lost 7 bases, V lost 4 bases, and 3 bases had no gene match. CDR3 amino acids: CSAIGTGGQPQHF. CDR3 DNA: TGCAGTGCTATCGGGACAGGGGGGCAGCCCCAGCATTTT.

The chain carries TRBV15 and TRBJ2-7; 9 bases line up with TRBD2. V lost 0 bases to trimming and J lost 5 bases; unmatched junction nucleotides: 8. The CDR3 is 16 amino acids. Germline V lookup: CDR1 LNHNV, CDR2 YYDKDF (reference sequence). This chain's CDR3 is CATSRDLSGSIDEQYF. The CDR3 DNA reads TGTGCCACCAGCAGAGATCTTAGCGGGAGTATCGACGAGCAGTACTTC.

The chain recombines TRBV20-1 with TRBJ1-1; 8 nucleotides agree with TRBD1. V lost 0 bases and J lost 4; bases outside the gene matches: 10. Germline V lookup: CDR1 DFQATT, CDR2 SNEGSKA (reference sequence). The CDR3 extends over 16 amino acids. The CDR3 region is CSAREDRVERGTEAFF. In DNA, the CDR3 is TGCAGTGCTAGAGAGGACAGGGTTGAAAGGGGCACTGAAGCTTTCTTT.

The V gene is TRBV20-1, the J gene TRBJ2-5; 8 positions agree with TRBD2. CDR1 is DFQATT, CDR2 SNEGSKA, per germline (reference sequence). V shed 0 bases, J shed 0 bases, and the junction held 6 bases outside the gene matches. The CDR3 is made up of 16 amino acids. CDR3 coding DNA: TGCAGTGCTAGAGATGGCACTAGCGGACACCAAGAGACCCAGTACTTC. This gives the protein CSARDGTSGHQETQYF.

Concerning this clonotype itself: Germline and junction disagree at one end, which may indicate a read error. The chain recombines TRBV7-7 with TRBJ1-2, with TRBD1 identical over 10 bases. The CDR3 covers 16 residues. CDR1 SSHAT and CDR2 FNYEAQ come from the germline V gene (reference sequence). CDR3 sequence reads: CASSLAPGQGNYGYTF. DNA for the CDR3: TGTGCTAGCAGCCTAGCCCCGGGACAGGGGAACTATGGCTACACCTTC.

This chain links TRBV24-1 with TRBJ2-1; D is tentatively TRBD1 or TRBD2 (5 bases each). The CDR3 contains 20 residues. V was shortened by 0 bases and J by 0 bases, with 20 bases between the two germline ends. The germline gives CDR1 KGHDR, CDR2 SFDVKD. CDR3 sequence: CATSDLKSGTEKGSYNEQFF. The CDR3 DNA sequence: TGTGCCACCAGTGATTTGAAGTCCGGGACGGAAAAGGGCTCCTACAATGAGCAGTTCTTC.

V usage is TRBV7-9 and J usage is TRBJ2-2; D possibly corresponds to TRBD2 (7 bases). From germline, CDR1 is SEHNR and CDR2 FQNEAQ (reference sequence). The CDR3 totals 17 residues. Deletions cut 1 base from V and 0 bases from J, with 12 bases between. The DNA for the CDR3 is TGTGCCAGCAGCTTAGGGGGGGGGGCCGCGAACACCGGGGAGCTGTTTTTT. Encoded protein: CASSLGGGAANTGELFF.

The rearrangement joins TRBV7-3 to TRBJ2-1; D gene uncertain. The CDR3 consists of 15 residues. Germline V gene lookup returns CDR1 SGHTA and CDR2 FQGTGA. V was pared by 5 bases and J by 7 bases, with 18 bases between. The CDR3 sequence is CASSPTSHTLNEQFF. CDR3 sequence (DNA): TGTGCCAGCAGCCCAACGTCCCACACGCTTAATGAGCAGTTCTTC.

The chain employs TRBV24-1 and TRBJ2-3, with TRBD2 matching 9 bases. This CDR3 spans 17 amino acids. The germline V gene has CDR1 KGHDR and CDR2 SFDVKD. V was pared by 4 bases and J by 3 bases, with 10 bases of the junction left unmatched. Here the CDR3 reads CATSDPTLAGLTDTQYF. CDR3 in DNA: TGTGCCACCAGTGACCCTACCCTAGCGGGGCTTACAGATACGCAGTATTTT.

V and J are TRBV24-1 and TRBJ1-6, with 7 bases lining up with TRBD1. The germline V gene has CDR1 KGHDR and CDR2 SFDVKD. CDR3 length equals 13 residues. Germline trimming cut 6 bases from V and 7 bases from J; bases unmatched to any gene: 2. The CDR3 is CATSRDRNSPLHF. In DNA, the CDR3 is TGTGCCACCAGTCGGGACAGAAATTCACCCCTCCACTTT.

This rearrangement joins TRBV7-3 to TRBJ2-2; tentative D call: TRBD1 (5 bases). The CDR3 contains 14 residues. Trimming left V 8 bases short and J 2 bases short, with 12 bases between. The germline gives CDR1 SGHTA, CDR2 FQGTGA. CDR3 bases: TGTGCCAGCGTGGGGCGAGGTAACACCGGGGAGCTGTTTTTT. Translated, it gives CASVGRGNTGELFF.

The gene calls are TRBV29-1 and TRBJ2-7; no reliable D call. This CDR3 has 13 residues. Deletions cut 1 base from V and 4 bases from J, with 11 bases between. The V gene's germline CDR1 is SQVTM and CDR2 ANQGSEA. CDR3 protein: CSVEVSRGYEQYF. The CDR3 nucleotides read TGCAGCGTTGAAGTCTCCCGAGGTTACGAGCAGTACTTC.

The chain joins TRBV19 to TRBJ1-2, with TRBD1 matching 8 bases. The ends lost 6 bases at V and 6 bases at J; junction bases unmatched: 15. CDR1 and CDR2 (germline): LNHDA, SQIVND (reference sequence). This CDR3 has 16 amino acids. The DNA for the CDR3 is TGTGCCAGTAGGGTGTCTGAGGACAGGGTGGGGAATGGCTACACCTTC. This translates into CASRVSEDRVGNGYTF.

The CDR3 DNA reads as TGCAGCGTTGAGGTTGCAGCCAAAAACATTCAGTACTTC. Protein: CSVEVAAKNIQYF. V is TRBV29-1 and J is TRBJ2-4; the D is unclear. Trimming removed 3 bases from V and 0 bases from J, with 6 bases in between. The CDR3 is 13 residues long. In germline, CDR1 is SQVTM, CDR2 ANQGSEA.

This clonotype was counted at least ten times. The chain has TRBV10-3 and TRBJ2-6, with D unclear. Germline loops: CDR1 ENHRY, CDR2 SYGVKD. The CDR3 is 14 amino acids. Trimming stripped 2 bases from V and 2 bases from J, with 4 bases between. CDR3 bases: TGTGCCATCAGTGAGGACCCTGGGGCCAACGTCCTGACTTTC. The encoded protein is CAISEDPGANVLTF.

As regards this clonotype: A much larger clonotype is one base distant, so this may be a read error. V and J are TRBV5-4 and TRBJ2-2; D may correspond to TRBD1 or TRBD2 (5 bases each). CDR1 is SGHNT and CDR2 is YYREEE in the germline V gene (reference sequence). This CDR3 is 15 amino acids long. CDR3 DNA sequence: TGTGCCAGCACCCCCGAGCCGGGGCCAGCCGGGGAGCTGCTTTTT. Amino acids: CASTPEPGPAGELLF.

This clonotype was detected many times. The chain carries TRBV2 and TRBJ2-1, with 9 bases fitting TRBD2. Germline trimming cut 6 bases from V and 14 bases from J; bases unmatched to any gene: 20. The V gene's germline CDR1 is SNHLY and CDR2 FYNNEI. The CDR3 length is 16 residues. As DNA, the CDR3 is TGTGCCAGCAGACAGTCAGCTAGCGGGAAACATTTTGGGGAGTTCTTC. Translation gives CASRQSASGKHFGEFF.

The genes are TRBV7-6 and TRBJ2-7; D ambiguous. The CDR3 contains 12 residues. Germline V CDR1 and CDR2: SGHVS, FNYEAQ. The germline V and J ends were trimmed by 1 base and 4 bases, with 5 bases remaining between them. CDR3 DNA sequence: TGTGCCAGCAGCTTAGATTTGTACGAGCAGTACTTC. Encoded protein: CASSLDLYEQYF.